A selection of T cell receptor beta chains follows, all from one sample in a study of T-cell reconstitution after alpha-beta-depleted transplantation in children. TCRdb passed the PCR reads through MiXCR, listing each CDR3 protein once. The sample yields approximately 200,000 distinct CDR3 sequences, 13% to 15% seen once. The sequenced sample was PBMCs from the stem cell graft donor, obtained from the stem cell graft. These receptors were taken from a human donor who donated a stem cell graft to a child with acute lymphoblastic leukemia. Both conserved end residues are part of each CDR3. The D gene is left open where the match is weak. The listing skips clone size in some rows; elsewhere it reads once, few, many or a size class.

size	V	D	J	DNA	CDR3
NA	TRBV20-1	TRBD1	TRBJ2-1	TGCAGTGCTAGATCTAGGGGACAGGGGGCAAAGAGCTCCTACAATGAGCAGTTCTTC	CSARSRGQGAKSSYNEQFF
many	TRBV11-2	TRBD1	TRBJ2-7	TGTGCCAGCAGCTCGGGACAGGGGAGGGCTAGCTACGAGCAGTACTTC	CASSSGQGRASYEQYF
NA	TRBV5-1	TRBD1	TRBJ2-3	TGCGCCAGCAGCTGGACAGGGCCCACAGATACGCAGTATTTT	CASSWTGPTDTQYF
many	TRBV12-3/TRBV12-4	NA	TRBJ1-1	TGTGCCAGCAGCTCCGCGAGACGTTATACGAACACTGAAGCTTTCTTT	CASSSARRYTNTEAFF
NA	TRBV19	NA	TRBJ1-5	TGTGCCAGTAGTATTGACAATCGTAGGAATCAGCCCCAGCATTTT	CASSIDNRRNQPQHF
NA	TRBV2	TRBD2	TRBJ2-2	TGTGCCAGCAGTGAAGCGCAGCTAGCGGGGATCACCGGGGAGCTGTTTTTT	CASSEAQLAGITGELFF
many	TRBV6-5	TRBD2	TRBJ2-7	TGTGCCAGCAGTTCGGTCGAACTAGCGGGAGTATCCGAGCAGTACTTC	CASSSVELAGVSEQYF
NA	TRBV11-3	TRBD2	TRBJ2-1	TGTGCCAGCAGCTTCGGGACTAGAACCAATGAGCAGTTCTTC	CASSFGTRTNEQFF
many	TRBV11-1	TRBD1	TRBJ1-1	TGTGCCAGCAGCCAGGGGTTGTCAGGGGGCAATGCTACCGCTGAAGCTTTCTTT	CASSQGLSGGNATAEAFF
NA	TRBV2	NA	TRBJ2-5	TGTGCCAGCAAAGAGTTAGAAGAGACCCAGTACTTC	CASKELEETQYF
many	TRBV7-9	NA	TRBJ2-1	TGTGCCAGCAGCTTAACAGGACTAAACTACAATGAGCAGTTCTTC	CASSLTGLNYNEQFF
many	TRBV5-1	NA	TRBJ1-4	TGCGCCAGCAGCCTTACGGGTGAAAAACTGTTTTTT	CASSLTGEKLFF
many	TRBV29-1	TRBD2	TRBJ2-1	TGCAGCGTTGAAGGCTTCGGGGAGGGACCAAATGAGCAGTTCTTC	CSVEGFGEGPNEQFF
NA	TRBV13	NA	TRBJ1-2	TGTGCCAGCAGCTTAGGATCGACCCAAATCGATGGCTACACCTTC	CASSLGSTQIDGYTF
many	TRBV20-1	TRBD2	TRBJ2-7	TGCAGTGCTAGAGCCCCCGGGACTAGCGGGAGTACCCACGAGCAGTACTTC	CSARAPGTSGSTHEQYF
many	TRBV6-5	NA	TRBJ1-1	TGTGCCAGCAGCCCAATCCGAGGAAACACTGAAGCTTTCTTT	CASSPIRGNTEAFF
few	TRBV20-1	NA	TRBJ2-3	TGCAGTGCTAGAGATCGGAGACTAGTGGCCCGCACAGATACGCAGTATTTT	CSARDRRLVARTDTQYF
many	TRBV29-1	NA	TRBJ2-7	TGCAGCGTTCGACAGGACTTTGCCTACGAGCAGTACTTC	CSVRQDFAYEQYF
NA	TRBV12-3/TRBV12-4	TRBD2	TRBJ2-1	TGTGCCAGCAGTACTCCGGGACTAGCGGGAGTAAAAACCTACAATGAGCAGTTCTTC	CASSTPGLAGVKTYNEQFF
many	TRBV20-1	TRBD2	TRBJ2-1	TGCAGTGCTCCCGGACTAGCGGGAGCTCGGCGATCCTACAATGAGCAGTTCTTC	CSAPGLAGARRSYNEQFF
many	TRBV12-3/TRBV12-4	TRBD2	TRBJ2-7	TGTGCCAGCAGTTTTCTAGCGGGAGGGGGGGAGCAGTACTTC	CASSFLAGGGEQYF
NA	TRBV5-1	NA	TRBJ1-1	TGCGCCAGCAGCTCAAACAGCGGGGAGAACACTGAAGCTTTCTTT	CASSSNSGENTEAFF
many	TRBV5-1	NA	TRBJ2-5	TGCGCCAGCAGGGATCCGCAGGAGACCCAGTACTTC	CASRDPQETQYF
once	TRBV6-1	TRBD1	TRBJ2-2	TGTGCCAGCAACACTGGGACAGGGGTCACCGGGGAGCTGTTTTTT	CASNTGTGVTGELFF
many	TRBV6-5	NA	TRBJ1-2	TGTGCCAGCAGTTCGTGGGAGGGCCTCGATGGCTACACCTTC	CASSSWEGLDGYTF
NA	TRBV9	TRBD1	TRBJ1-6	TGTGCCAGCAGCGTAGAGGAGGGGGCCGTCTCCTATAATTCACCCCTCCACTTT	CASSVEEGAVSYNSPLHF
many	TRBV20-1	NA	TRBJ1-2	TGCAGTGCTAGAGGGGCTGGCTATGGCTACACCTTC	CSARGAGYGYTF
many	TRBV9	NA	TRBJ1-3	TGTGCCAGCAGCCATCTAGGCAGCCGCTCTGGAAACACCATATATTTT	CASSHLGSRSGNTIYF
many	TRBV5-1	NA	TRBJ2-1	TGCGCCAGCAGCTTGGCGTCCTACAATGAGCAGTTCTTC	CASSLASYNEQFF
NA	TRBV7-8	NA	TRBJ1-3	TGTGCCAGCAGCCCCCAGGGTACCTCTGGAAACACCATATATTTT	CASSPQGTSGNTIYF
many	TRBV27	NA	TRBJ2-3	TGTGCCAGCAGCCTCTGGTTACGGGACACTGGCACAGATACGCAGTATTTT	CASSLWLRDTGTDTQYF
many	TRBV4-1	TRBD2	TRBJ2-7	TGCGCCAGCAGCCAACCTTGGACTAGCGGGAGCTACGAGCAGTACTTC	CASSQPWTSGSYEQYF
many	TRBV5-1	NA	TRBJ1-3	TGCGCCAGCAGCTTATCAGGAGGTCCTCCTGGAAACACCATATATTTT	CASSLSGGPPGNTIYF
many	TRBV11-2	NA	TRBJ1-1	TGTGCCAGCAGCTTTGGGGGACTTCAACCTTCTTTCTTT	CASSFGGLQPSFF
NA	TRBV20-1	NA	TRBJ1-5	TGCAGTGCTAGAGAATGGCGGGCAAGCAATCAGCCCCAGCATTTT	CSAREWRASNQPQHF
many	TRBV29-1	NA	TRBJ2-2	TGCAGCGTTGCGAGGACTGTCACCGGGGAGCTGTTTTTT	CSVARTVTGELFF
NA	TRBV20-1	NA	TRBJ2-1	TGCAGTGCTAGGCCCTTTGACCGCGGAATCTACAATGAGCAGTTCTTC	CSARPFDRGIYNEQFF
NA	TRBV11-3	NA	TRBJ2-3	TGTGCCAGCAGCGCCCTTGGCGTACCAGATACGCAGTATTTT	CASSALGVPDTQYF
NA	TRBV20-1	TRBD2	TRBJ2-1	TGCAGTGCACGGAGCGGGAGCTATCACAATGAGCAGTTCTTC	CSARSGSYHNEQFF
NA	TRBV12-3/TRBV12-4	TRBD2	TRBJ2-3	TGTGCCAGCAACCCGACTAGCGGGACAGATACGCAGTATTTT	CASNPTSGTDTQYF
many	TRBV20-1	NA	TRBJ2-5	TGCAGTGCTAGAGTGGCAGGTCTACAAGAGACCCAGTACTTC	CSARVAGLQETQYF
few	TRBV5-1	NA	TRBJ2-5	TGCGCCAGCAGCTTGATTAGCGGACAAGAGACCCAGTACTTC	CASSLISGQETQYF
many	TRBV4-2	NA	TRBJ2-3	TGTGCCAGCAGCCCTCGAATATCAGATACGCAGTATTTT	CASSPRISDTQYF
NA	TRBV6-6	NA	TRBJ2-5	TGTGCCAGCAGTTACTCCCAGGTGGCTGGAGAGACCCAGTACTTC	CASSYSQVAGETQYF
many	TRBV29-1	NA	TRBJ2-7	TGCAGCGTTGCGTGGACAGACGAGCAGTACTTC	CSVAWTDEQYF
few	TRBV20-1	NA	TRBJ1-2	TGCAGTGCTAGAGGCGTATATGGCTACACCTTC	CSARGVYGYTF
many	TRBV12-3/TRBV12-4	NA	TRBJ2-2	TGTGCCAGCAGTTTAAGGGGGGCGAACACCGGGGAGCTGTTTTTT	CASSLRGANTGELFF
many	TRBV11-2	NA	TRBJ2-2	TGTGCCAGCAGATCTAGGTGGTCAGGGGACACCGGGGAGCTGTTTTTT	CASRSRWSGDTGELFF